Detailed here is one T cell receptor (beta chain). As yet, its antigen is unknown. The data stem from a study of T-cell memory formation after mild COVID-19. Study-wide results and limits: Specificity for SARS-CoV-2 was not confirmed among the second-wave clones peaking on day 37. Clones contracting day 15 to 85 were balanced CD4/CD8; later expanders leaned CD4+.

The CDR3 has 12 residues. V was shortened by 3 bases and J by 4 bases, with 9 bases between the two germline ends. Per the germline V gene, CDR1 is SQVTM and CDR2 is ANQGSEA. TCRdb re-analysed the 5' RACE reads in MiXCR, keeping a single row per CDR3 protein. The data hold some 82,000 distinct CDR3 sequences, with around 13% observed a single time. The specimen sequenced was PBMCs or a T cell subset sorted from them (not recorded which). V is TRBV29-1 and J is TRBJ1-1; D is perhaps TRBD1 (5 bases). The source is a man between 18 and 29 years old who had mild COVID-19 (a few samples of this study predate the infection). Cell type and time point are not known. As DNA, the CDR3 is TGCAGCGTTGAGTGGGGGACCACTGAAGCTTTCTTT. Encoded protein: CSVEWGTTEAFF.